These 4 T cell receptor beta chains were sequenced from one sample in a study of beta chain features in type 1 diabetes. Expressed TCRB transcripts were sequenced after all isolated RNA was converted to cDNA. The method was immunoSEQ multiplex PCR; TCRdb's version includes in-frame clones alone and lacks a portion of them. Altogether hundreds of thousands of clones are present, about 14% being singletons, with the ten largest covering nearly 0.04%. Whole-study results and caveats: Patients with Type 1 diabetes showed moderately but significantly shorter TCRB CDR3s in all four CD4+ subsets.

These TCRs are of unknown antigen specificity. The sequenced sample consisted of naive CD4+ T cells from blood. These receptors originate from a man aged 18 to 30 with type 1 diabetes.

This clone was counted only a few times. This CDR3 is also generated by other DNA sequences in the sample. V is TRBV7-9 and J is TRBJ2-2, with D unclear. CDR1 is SEHNR, CDR2 FQNEAQ, per germline (reference sequence). V was cut by 1 base and J by 2 bases, with 5 bases left in between. The CDR3 has 14 residues. Here the CDR3 reads CASSLVANTGELFF. CDR3 in DNA: TGTGCCAGCAGCTTAGTCGCAAACACCGGGGAGCTGTTTTTT.

This chain uses TRBV6-1 with TRBJ2-5; possibly TRBD2 for D (5 bases). The CDR3 has 14 amino acids. Trimming removed 1 base from V and 4 bases from J, with 10 bases in between. The germline V gene encodes CDR1 MNHNS and CDR2 SASEGT. The CDR3 coding sequence is TGTGCCAGCAGTGAAGGACTACGGACAGAGACCCAGTACTTC. Protein product: CASSEGLRTETQYF.

The genes are TRBV5-1 and TRBJ2-6; D ambiguous. From germline, CDR1 is SGHRS and CDR2 YFSETQ. Between the trimmed V and J ends, which lost 2 bases and 0 bases, there was a span of 6 bases. This CDR3 has 15 residues. In DNA form, the CDR3 reads TGCGCCAGCAGCTTTTTCCCCTCTGGGGCCAACGTCCTGACTTTC. It translates to CASSFFPSGANVLTF. The full variable domain, in which reference TRBV5-1 and TRBJ2-6 provide the parts outside the CDR3, is KAGVTQTPRYLIKTRGQQVTLSCSPISGHRSVSWYQQTPGQGLQFLFEYFSETQRNKGNFPGRFSGRQFSNSRSEMNVSTLELGDSALYLCASSFFPSGANVLTFGAGSRLTVL.

This clone occurred a few times. CDR3 loop: CAWTTQGATEAFF. CDR3 bases: TGTGCCTGGACCACACAGGGGGCCACTGAAGCTTTCTTT. The chain uses TRBV30 and TRBJ1-1, with 9 bases aligning to TRBD1. The CDR3 has 13 residues. After removal of 4 bases from V and 4 bases from J, the junction contained 4 bases not matched to a gene. Germline CDR1 is GTSNPN and CDR2 is SVGIG (reference sequence).